What follows are 18 T cell receptor beta chains derived from one specimen sequenced in a study of T-cell memory formation after mild COVID-19. TCRdb itself ran the 5' RACE reads through MiXCR, one entry per CDR3 protein. The data show roughly 250,000 distinct CDR3 sequences, roughly 15% seen once. The sequenced sample consisted of PBMCs or a T cell subset sorted from them (not recorded which). Source of these receptors: a man in his late teens or twenties who had mild COVID-19 (a few samples of this study predate the infection). Cell type and time point are not known.

The chain employs TRBV20-1 and TRBJ1-1; D is ambiguous. There are 11 residues in the CDR3. Germline V gene sequence: CDR1 DFQATT, CDR2 SNEGSKA (reference sequence). Trimming left V 6 bases short and J 6 bases short, with 11 bases between. The CDR3 nucleotides are TGCAGTGCCGTGGAGAATCCTGAAGCTTTCTTT. Residues: CSAVENPEAFF.

This clonotype was observed a handful of times. V usage is TRBV27 and J usage is TRBJ1-2, with D possibly TRBD1 on 6 matching bases. Germline loops: CDR1 MNHEY, CDR2 SMNVEV (reference sequence). Trimming removed 5 bases from V and 7 bases from J, with 23 bases in between. The CDR3 runs to 16 residues. In nucleotides, the CDR3 is TGTGCCAGCAGTCCGGGCACCTGGGGGGCGTTCTCTGGCTACACCTTC. Its protein is CASSPGTWGAFSGYTF.

This clonotype has a handful of counts. The chain uses TRBV7-2 and TRBJ2-7; TRBD2 matches at 11 bases. The germline gives CDR1 SGHTA, CDR2 FQGNSA. This CDR3 contains 16 residues. J was trimmed by 2 bases and V by 5 bases; bases with no gene match: 8. CDR3: CASSRHGSGGAYEQYF. CDR3 nucleotides: TGTGCCAGCAGCCGGCACGGTAGCGGGGGGGCCTACGAGCAGTACTTC.

The chain recombines TRBV5-1 with TRBJ1-2, with 8 bases aligning to TRBD1. J lost 6 bases, V lost 4 bases, and 5 bases had no gene match. The CDR3 extends over 13 amino acids. Germline loops: CDR1 SGHRS, CDR2 YFSETQ. The CDR3 DNA reads as TGCGCCAGCAGCAAGGGACAGGTGGATGGCTACACCTTC. Translated, it gives CASSKGQVDGYTF.

The chain is built from TRBV7-2 and TRBJ1-2; no clear D gene. The ends were cut back, 0 bases at V and 6 bases at J, with 14 bases in the middle. The CDR3 is made up of 15 amino acids. The germline gives CDR1 SGHTA, CDR2 FQGNSA. The CDR3 sequence is CASSLAQRRLNGYTF. DNA of the CDR3: TGTGCCAGCAGCTTAGCGCAAAGACGGCTTAATGGCTACACCTTC.

The sample holds a few counts of this clonotype. The chain links TRBV18 to TRBJ2-3, with 8 bases that match TRBD1. CDR1 and CDR2 from the germline V gene are KGHSH and LQKENI. The V segment lost 3 bases and the J segment 3 bases; nucleotides outside the gene matches: 5. The CDR3 loop spans 15 amino acids. DNA of the CDR3: TGTGCCAGCTCACCGGACAGACAGGGGACAGATACGCAGTATTTT. Residues: CASSPDRQGTDTQYF.

This clonotype was observed a few times. The J gene is TRBJ2-1, the V gene TRBV5-1; D is perhaps TRBD2 (5 bases). V was cut by 4 bases and J by 8 bases, with 13 bases left in between. The CDR3 contains 13 residues. Germline V lookup: CDR1 SGHRS, CDR2 YFSETQ. This CDR3 is CASSQREMDEQFF. The CDR3, as DNA: TGCGCCAGCAGCCAGAGGGAGATGGATGAGCAGTTCTTC.

In this sample, this clonotype turned up many times. The gene calls are TRBV10-3 and TRBJ2-2; D gene unclear. Germline-derived CDR1 and CDR2 are ENHRY and SYGVKD. V lost 4 bases to trimming and J lost 1 base, with 7 bases between them. The CDR3 is 14 residues long. CDR3 in amino acids: CAISGLGNTGELFF. CDR3 in DNA: TGTGCCATCAGTGGCTTGGGGAACACCGGGGAGCTGTTTTTT.

This clonotype was detected only a few times. The chain couples TRBV7-2 to TRBJ2-2; the D is unclear. The CDR3 is made up of 13 amino acids. The germline V and J ends were trimmed by 5 bases and 7 bases, with 11 bases remaining between them. Looked up from germline, CDR1 is SGHTA and CDR2 is FQGNSA. This CDR3 is CASSLRRNGELFF. The CDR3 DNA sequence: TGTGCCAGCAGCCTACGGCGGAACGGGGAGCTGTTTTTT.

The V call is TRBV7-3, the J call TRBJ1-1; D may be TRBD1 (6 bases). The CDR3 extends over 16 amino acids. Germline lookup yields CDR1 SGHTA and CDR2 FQGTGA. V was trimmed by 5 bases and J by 1 base, leaving 17 bases between them. The CDR3 nucleotides are TGTGCCAGCAGCCTGGTTGGCGGGGGCTCGAACACTGAAGCTTTCTTT. It translates to CASSLVGGGSNTEAFF.

The chain combines TRBV20-1 with TRBJ1-5; D is undetermined. CDR1 and CDR2 (germline): DFQATT, SNEGSKA (reference sequence). The CDR3 covers 8 residues. The CDR3 protein is CRGQPQHF. The CDR3 region has the DNA TGCAGAGGACAGCCCCAGCATTTT.

V is TRBV15 and J is TRBJ1-6, with D unclear. The germline V gene has CDR1 LNHNV and CDR2 YYDKDF (reference sequence). V was shortened by 0 bases and J by 6 bases, with 9 bases between the two germline ends. The CDR3 totals 15 residues. In DNA form, the CDR3 reads TGTGCCACCAGCAGAGAGGGGAGGATTAATTCACCCCTCCACTTT. Protein product: CATSREGRINSPLHF.

This clonotype was seen a handful of times. The chain employs TRBV6-5 and TRBJ2-5; 8 nucleotides align to TRBD1. Trimming removed 4 bases from V and 2 bases from J; junction bases left unmatched: 12. This CDR3 contains 17 residues. The germline gives CDR1 MNHEY, CDR2 SVGAGI. The CDR3 protein is CASSLDPGTGVQETQYF. The CDR3 nucleotides read TGTGCCAGCAGTTTAGACCCTGGGACAGGAGTACAAGAGACCCAGTACTTC.

The CDR3 DNA reads TGTGCCAGCAGCGGCAGGGGGCGAGGTGAGCAGTTCTTC. Protein product: CASSGRGRGEQFF. V is TRBV3-2 and J is TRBJ2-1; the D call of TRBD1 is as the table states it, not checked on the DNA. TRBV3-2 is a pseudogene locus. The CDR3 is 13 residues long.

The chain is built from TRBV25-1 and TRBJ1-3; D gene uncertain. This CDR3 comprises 13 residues. CDR1 and CDR2 (germline): MGHDK, SYGVNS. V was trimmed by 9 bases and J by 0 bases, leaving 9 bases between them. The chain's CDR3 is CASGRLSGNTIYF. In DNA form, the CDR3 reads TGTGCCAGTGGTAGGCTCTCTGGAAACACCATATATTTT. Looking up the rest from reference TRBV25-1 and TRBJ1-3 gives the full variable domain: EADIYQTPRYLVIGTGKKITLECSQTMGHDKMYWYQQDPGMELHLIHYSYGVNSTEKGDLSSESTVSRIRTEHFPLTLESARPSHTSQYLCASGRLSGNTIYFGEGSWLTVV.

This clonotype was counted a few times. The CDR3 DNA reads as TGTGCCAGCAGCCGGGGATTGGGGGTTCGAGGGGGCCAAGAGACCCAGTACTTC. It translates to CASSRGLGVRGGQETQYF. The chain combines TRBV4-2 with TRBJ2-5; D is possibly TRBD1 (6 bases). Deletions cut 4 bases from V and 1 base from J, with 22 bases between. In germline, CDR1 is LGHNA, CDR2 YNFKEQ. CDR3 length: 18 residues.

V is TRBV6-1 and J is TRBJ1-3; D unresolved. CDR1 is MNHNS and CDR2 is SASEGT in the germline V gene. Trimming took off 7 bases at V and 4 bases at J, with 11 bases between the two ends. This CDR3 has 13 amino acids. CDR3 DNA sequence: TGTGCCAGCATGACAACGATCGGAAACACCATATATTTT. Translated: CASMTTIGNTIYF.

This clonotype was detected a few times. The rearrangement links TRBV7-2 to TRBJ2-3; D unresolved. The CDR3 spans 14 residues. Per germline, CDR1 SGHTA and CDR2 FQGNSA. V was shortened by 5 bases and J by 0 bases, with 9 bases between the two germline ends. CDR3 sequence reads: CASSPWPSTDTQYF. In DNA, the CDR3 is TGTGCCAGCAGCCCATGGCCAAGCACAGATACGCAGTATTTT.